The clone carrying this T cell receptor (beta chain) was picked up one time. Antigen unknown. Clones were read by immunoSEQ multiplex PCR, and TCRdb kept only the in-frame ones, dropping some. The repertoire holds roughly 500,000 clones, with roughly 89% as singletons. This sample stems from a study of Ad26.COV2.S vaccination and SARS-CoV-2 variants. In the study overall: Ad26.COV2.S given intramuscularly, once or twice 56 days apart. The study, taken as a whole, reports: Similar non-spike TCR breadth was seen in vaccine and placebo recipients. Reportedly, after vaccination the spike-specific CD8+ and CD4+ T cell responses displayed substantial breadth.

Regarding treatment: 15 to 20 received Ad26.COV2.S at low or high dose, single or two shots; about 5 received placebo; per-sample allocation not given. Collection of samples fell on day 63 after the first vaccine or placebo injection. Trimming pared 3 bases from V and 9 bases from J, leaving 10 bases between. Germline V gene lookup returns CDR1 SGHNT and CDR2 YYREEE (reference sequence). The CDR3 spans 12 residues. This sequence was found in a person between 18 and 60 years old who received the Ad26.COV2.S COVID-19 vaccine or a placebo. Sequenced material: peripheral blood, taken in a trial of Ad26.COV2.S vaccine versus placebo. The rearrangement links TRBV5-4 to TRBJ2-4; D gene ambiguous. CDR3 bases: TGTGCCAGCAGCTACGGGCCCTCCATTCAGTACTTC. It specifies CASSYGPSIQYF.